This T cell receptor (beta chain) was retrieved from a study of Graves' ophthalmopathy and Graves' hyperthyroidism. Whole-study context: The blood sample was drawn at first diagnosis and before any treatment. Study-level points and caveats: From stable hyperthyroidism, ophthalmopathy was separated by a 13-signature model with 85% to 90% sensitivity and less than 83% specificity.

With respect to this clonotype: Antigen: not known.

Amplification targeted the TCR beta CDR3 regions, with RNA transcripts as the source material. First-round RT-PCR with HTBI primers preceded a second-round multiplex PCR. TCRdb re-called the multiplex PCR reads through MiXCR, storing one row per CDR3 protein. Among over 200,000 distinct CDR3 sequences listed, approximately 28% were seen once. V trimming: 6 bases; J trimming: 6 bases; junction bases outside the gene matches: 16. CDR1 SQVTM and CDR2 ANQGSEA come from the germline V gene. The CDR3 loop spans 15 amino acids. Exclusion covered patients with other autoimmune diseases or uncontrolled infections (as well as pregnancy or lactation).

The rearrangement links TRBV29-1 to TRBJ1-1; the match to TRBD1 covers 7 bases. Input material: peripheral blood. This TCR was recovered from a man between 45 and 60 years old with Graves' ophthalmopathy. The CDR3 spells CSVGQRSGRGAEAFF. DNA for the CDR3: TGCAGCGTGGGACAGCGCTCCGGCCGAGGCGCTGAAGCTTTCTTT.